This T cell receptor (beta chain) was sequenced in a study of OX40 agonist ivuxolimab in advanced cancers. Study at large: Ivuxolimab, an agonistic anti-OX40 (CD134) antibody, was given to patients.

Clones were sequenced by immunoSEQ multiplex PCR, and TCRdb holds only the in-frame ones, with some missing. The sample includes roughly 51,000 clones, 70% to 90% seen only once; the top ten take 11%. Cycle 7 day 1, cycle 4 day 1, and baseline were the timepoints at which blood was sampled. CDR1 and CDR2 from the germline V gene are MDHEN and SYDVKM. The CDR3 runs to 16 residues. V shed 7 bases and J 4 bases; nucleotides not matched to a gene: 9. The source was CD4+ or CD8+ T cells sorted from blood, collected in a trial of the OX40 agonist ivuxolimab. The chain carries TRBV28 and TRBJ2-1; TRBD2 agrees at 11 bases. The source is an adult with an advanced solid tumor such as melanoma, head and neck, liver or kidney cancer. CDR3 nucleotides: TGTGCCAGCACCAGGACCGGGACTAGCGGATACAATGAGCAGTTCTTC. This encodes CASTRTGTSGYNEQFF.